Below, one TCR beta chain is given with its context. Its antigen is unidentified. This record comes from a study of shared clonotypes between healthy human individuals. About the research overall: Each donor contributed plates that comprised three CD4 naive, three CD4 memory, two CD8 naive and one CD8 memory. Notes on the study in general: The donor pool, a small one, limited the genetic and exposure-history diversity represented. Naive CD4 clonotypes were shared across a few donors at about 5%.

The authors ran the assay at deep level. Sequenced by immunoSEQ multiplex PCR; TCRdb stores in-frame clones only, minus some. This sample carries about 2.3 million clones, around 93% of them seen once, and the ten largest clones take 0.3% to 0.4%. Trimming stripped 3 bases from V and 2 bases from J, with 14 bases between. CDR3 size: 15 residues. The sequenced sample was naive CD4+ T cells from PBMCs. The subset here: CD45RA+ positively selected. This receptor was identified in a young man in good health. Some clones in this sample may be carry-over from other donors' samples. The chain joins TRBV6-7 to TRBJ2-7; D remains ambiguous. TRBV6-7 is an ORF, with its function uncertain. CDR3 protein: CASSYAANLAYEQYF. The CDR3 DNA sequence: TGTGCCAGCAGTTATGCGGCCAACCTAGCCTACGAGCAGTACTTC.